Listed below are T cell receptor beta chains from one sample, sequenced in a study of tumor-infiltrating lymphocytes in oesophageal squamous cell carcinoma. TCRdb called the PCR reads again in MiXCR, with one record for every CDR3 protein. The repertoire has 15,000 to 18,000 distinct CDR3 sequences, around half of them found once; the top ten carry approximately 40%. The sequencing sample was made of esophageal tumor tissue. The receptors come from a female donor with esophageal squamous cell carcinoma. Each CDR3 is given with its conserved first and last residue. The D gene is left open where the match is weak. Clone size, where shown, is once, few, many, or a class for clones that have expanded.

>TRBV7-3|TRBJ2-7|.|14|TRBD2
TGTGCCAGCAGCTTAGCGGGGGGATCCTACGAGCAGTACTTC
CASSLAGGSYEQYF
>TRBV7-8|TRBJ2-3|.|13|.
TGTGCCAGCAGCCCGCTGGATTATTCACCCCTCCACTTC
CASSPLDYSPLHF
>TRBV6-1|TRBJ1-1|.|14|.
TGTGCCAGCAGTGAAGCAATGGGGAACACTGAAGCTTTCTTT
CASSEAMGNTEAFF
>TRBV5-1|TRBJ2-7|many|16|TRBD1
TGCGCCAGCAGCTTGGCCCGGACAGGGGGCTACAATGAGCAGTACTTC
CASSLARTGGYNEQYF
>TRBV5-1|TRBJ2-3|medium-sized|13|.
TGCGCCAGCAGCTTGAGTAGCACAGATACGCAGTATTTT
CASSLSSTDTQYF
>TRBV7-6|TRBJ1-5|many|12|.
TGTGCCAGCCCCTTCTCAGATCAGCCCCAGCATTTT
CASPFSDQPQHF
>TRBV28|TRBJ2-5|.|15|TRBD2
TGTGCCAGCAGTAGCGGGAGCGGGTACCAAGAGACCCAGTACTTC
CASSSGSGYQETQYF
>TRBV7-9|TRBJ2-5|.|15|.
TGTGCCAGCAGAAAGGACCCCTCACGACAAGAGACCCAGTACTTC
CASRKDPSRQETQYF
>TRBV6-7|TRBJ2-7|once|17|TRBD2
TGTGCCAGCAGTTACAAAGGGACTAGCGGGAACTCCTACGAGCAGTACTTC
CASSYKGTSGNSYEQYF
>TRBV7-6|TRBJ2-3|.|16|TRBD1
TGTGCCAGCAGCTTAGGAGGGGGCGCGTTCGACGGGGAGCTGTATTTT
CASSLGGGAFDGELYF
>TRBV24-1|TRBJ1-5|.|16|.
TGTGCCACCAGTGATGCGGGATCCCCTAGCAATCAGCCCCAGCATTTT
CATSDAGSPSNQPQHF
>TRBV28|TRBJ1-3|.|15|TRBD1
TGTGCCAGCAGTCCCGACAGGGCCCCTGGAAACACCATATATTTT
CASSPDRAPGNTIYF
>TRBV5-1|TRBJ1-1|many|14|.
TGCGCCAGCAGCGGGCTCAGTATGAACACTGAAGCTTTCTTT
CASSGLSMNTEAFF
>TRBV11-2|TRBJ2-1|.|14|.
TGTGCCAGCAGCCTGGGACCCACTGTGAATGAGCAGTTCTTC
CASSLGPTVNEQFF
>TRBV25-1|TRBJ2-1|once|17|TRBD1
TGTGCCAGCAGTCCCCAACCAACGGACAGGGAGTACAATGAGCAGTTCTTC
CASSPQPTDREYNEQFF
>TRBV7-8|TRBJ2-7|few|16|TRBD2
TGTGCCAGCAGCGCCCTGGGACTAGCGAGTAGATCCGAGCAGTACTTC
CASSALGLASRSEQYF
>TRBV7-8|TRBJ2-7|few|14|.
TGTGCCAGCAGCTTATGGTCACAGTCCTACGAGCAGTACTTC
CASSLWSQSYEQYF
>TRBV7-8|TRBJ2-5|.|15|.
TGTGCCAGCAGCTTGTTTGAAGCGGTTCTCGAGACCCAGTACTTC
CASSLFEAVLETQYF
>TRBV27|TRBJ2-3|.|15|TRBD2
TGTGCCAGCAGTTTTACTAGCGGCTTCACAGATACGCAGTATTTT
CASSFTSGFTDTQYF
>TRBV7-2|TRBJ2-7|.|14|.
TGTGCCAGCAGCCGCTACAGGAGCTCCTACGAGCAGTACTTT
CASSRYRSSYEQYF
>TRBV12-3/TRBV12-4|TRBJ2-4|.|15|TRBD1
TGTGCCAGCAGCGCTGACAGGGTCGTCAAAAACATTCAGTACTTC
CASSADRVVKNIQYF
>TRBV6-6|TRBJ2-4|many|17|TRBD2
TGTGCCAGCAGTTACTCGGCCGGGAGGGATTACAAAAACATTCAGTACTTC
CASSYSAGRDYKNIQYF
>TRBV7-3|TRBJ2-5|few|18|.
.
CASSPKPPSGSLRAVLRF
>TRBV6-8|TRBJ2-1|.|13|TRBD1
TGTGCCAGCAGAGAGACAGGGTTCAATGAGCAGTTCTTC
CASRETGFNEQFF
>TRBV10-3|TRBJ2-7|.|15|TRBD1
TGTGCCATCAGTGAGACCGGACAGGGTACCTACGAGCAGTACTTC
CAISETGQGTYEQYF
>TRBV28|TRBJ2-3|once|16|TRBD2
TGTGCCAGCAGTTTATTTACTAGCGGGAGGGAGGGTACGCAGTATTTT
CASSLFTSGREGTQYF
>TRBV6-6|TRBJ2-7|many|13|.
TGTGCCAGCAGTTACGGAGAAATTGGTGAGCAGTACTTC
CASSYGEIGEQYF
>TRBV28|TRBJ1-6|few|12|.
TGTGCCAGCAGTTTACACGGGGCCCGGCAGTACTTT
CASSLHGARQYF
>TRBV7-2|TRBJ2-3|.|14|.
TGTGCCAGTTCCCGCGGGGCTAGCACAGATACGCAGTATTTT
CASSRGASTDTQYF
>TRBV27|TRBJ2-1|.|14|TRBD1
TGTGCCAGCAGTTTAGGACAGGGTCTCGATGAGCAGTTCTTC
CASSLGQGLDEQFF
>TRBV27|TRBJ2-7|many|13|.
TGTGCCAGCAGTTTAGGCAGGCAACACGAGCAGTACTTC
CASSLGRQHEQYF